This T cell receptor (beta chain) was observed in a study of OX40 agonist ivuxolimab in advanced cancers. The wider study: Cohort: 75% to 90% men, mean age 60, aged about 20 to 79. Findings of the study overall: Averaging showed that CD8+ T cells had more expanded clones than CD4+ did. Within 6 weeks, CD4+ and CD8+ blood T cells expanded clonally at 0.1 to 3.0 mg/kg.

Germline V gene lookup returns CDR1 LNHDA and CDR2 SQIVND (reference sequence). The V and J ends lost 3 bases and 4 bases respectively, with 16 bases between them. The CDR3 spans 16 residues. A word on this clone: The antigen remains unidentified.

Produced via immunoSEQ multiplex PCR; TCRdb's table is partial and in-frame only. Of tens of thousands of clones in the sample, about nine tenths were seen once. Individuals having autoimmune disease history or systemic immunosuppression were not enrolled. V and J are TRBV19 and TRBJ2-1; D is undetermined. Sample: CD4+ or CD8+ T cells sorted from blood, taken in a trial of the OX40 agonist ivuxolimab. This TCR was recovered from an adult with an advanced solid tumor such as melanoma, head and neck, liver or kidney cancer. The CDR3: CASSMARFSRYNEQFF. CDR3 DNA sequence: TGTGCCAGTAGTATGGCGAGGTTTTCTAGGTACAATGAGCAGTTCTTC.